Sequencing of this T cell receptor beta chain was carried out in a study of monozygotic twins with inflammatory bowel disease. For this clonotype: Its antigen is not identified.

Findings of the study overall: The sharing of clonotypes with others was lower in IBD patients than in healthy twins, especially with disease activity.

Total RNA, at roughly 3.5 ug, went into every TCR library. Template switching added UMIs carrying a 6-nucleotide sample barcode. TCRdb re-called the 5' RACE reads; every CDR3 protein appears as one record, without DNA. The sample's table shows 200,000 to 250,000 distinct CDR3 sequences. The sample was blood. The sequence was obtained from a human donor with ulcerative colitis or Crohn's disease, or a healthy co-twin of an affected twin (not recorded which).

The CDR3 region is CASSLGVGRTGANVLTF. This rearrangement joins TRBV5-6 to TRBJ2-6. CDR1 is SGHDT, CDR2 YYEEEE, per germline. This CDR3 region has 17 residues. Based on the CDR3 plus reference TRBV5-6 and TRBJ2-6, the full variable domain is DAGVTQSPTHLIKTRGQQVTLRCSPKSGHDTVSWYQQALGQGPQFIFQYYEEEERQRGNFPDRFSGHQFPNYSSELNVNALLLGDSALYLCASSLGVGRTGANVLTFGAGSRLTVL.